The sequence of this T cell receptor (beta chain) was determined in a study of T cells in Graves' hyperthyroidism and ophthalmopathy. The wider study: Upon initial diagnosis and before any treatment, peripheral blood was collected.

Overall study findings and caveats: The model identified upcoming ophthalmopathy a median approximately six months ahead of onset. Expanded thyroid clonotypes (above 0.001) were mostly also found in blood.

RNA transcripts provided the source from which TCR beta CDR3 regions were amplified. First-round RT-PCR targeting the TCR CDR3 was performed with the HTBI primer set. MiXCR was run by TCRdb on the multiplex PCR reads, yielding one entry per CDR3 protein. The sample carries 600,000 or so distinct CDR3 sequences, around 15% recorded once. Participants, patients aged 18 to 65, had newly diagnosed hyperthyroidism with a duration under 2 months. V shed 5 bases and J 0 bases; nucleotides not matched to a gene: 10. Germline loops: CDR1 MDHEN, CDR2 SYDVKM. CDR3 length: 18 amino acids. Points on this clonotype: Its antigen is unknown.

This chain connects TRBV28 to TRBJ1-5; 10 bases agree with TRBD1. Sequencing used blood. The TCR comes from a woman in her twenties or thirties with Graves' hyperthyroidism. CDR3 protein: CASSPRRTGGNSNQPQHF. CDR3 DNA: TGTGCCAGCAGTCCCCGAAGGACAGGGGGAAATAGCAATCAGCCCCAGCATTTT. Full variable domain (missing parts from reference TRBV28 and TRBJ1-5): DVKVTQSSRYLVKRTGEKVFLECVQDMDHENMFWYRQDPGLGLRLIYFSYDVKMKEKGDIPEGYSVSREKKERFSLILESASTNQTSMYLCASSPRRTGGNSNQPQHFGDGTRLSIL.